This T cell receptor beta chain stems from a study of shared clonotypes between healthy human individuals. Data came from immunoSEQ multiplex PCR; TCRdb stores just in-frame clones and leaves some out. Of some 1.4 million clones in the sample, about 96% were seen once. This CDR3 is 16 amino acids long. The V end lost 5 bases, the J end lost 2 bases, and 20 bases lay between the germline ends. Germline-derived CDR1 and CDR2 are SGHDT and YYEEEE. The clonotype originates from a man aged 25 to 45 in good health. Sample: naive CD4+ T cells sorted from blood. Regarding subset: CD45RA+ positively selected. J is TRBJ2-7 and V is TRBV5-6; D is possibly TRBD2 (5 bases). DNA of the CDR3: TGTGCCAGCAGGAAGGGCGTTGAGGGTAACCCCTACGAGCAGTACTTC. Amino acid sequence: CASRKGVEGNPYEQYF.